What follows are 19 T cell receptor beta chains derived from one specimen sequenced in a study of blood T cell repertoires in COVID-19. TCRdb's table, derived via immunoSEQ multiplex PCR, lists solely in-frame clones and lacks some. Here the sample spans 150,000 to 200,000 clones, roughly nine tenths being singletons. The sample taken for sequencing was PBMCs or T cells enriched from blood (not recorded which). The receptors here all came from a human donor with acute COVID-19. The donor label of this sample is uncertain.

V gene TRBV30 combines with J gene TRBJ1-4; TRBD1 agrees at 11 bases. The germline CDR1 and CDR2 sequences are GTSNPN and SVGIG (reference sequence). This CDR3 has 13 residues. Trimming removed 3 bases from V and 12 bases from J; junction bases left unmatched: 6. CDR3 protein: CAWRGTGGKELFF. The CDR3 region has the DNA TGTGCCTGGAGGGGGACAGGGGGTAAGGAACTGTTTTTT. Looking up the rest from reference TRBV30 and TRBJ1-4 gives the full variable domain: SQTIHQWPATLVQPVGSPLSLECTVEGTSNPNLYWYRQAAGRGLQLLFYSVGIGQISSEVPQNLSASRPQDRQFILSSKKLLLSDSGFYLCAWRGTGGKELFFGSGTQLSVL.

The chain carries TRBV19 and TRBJ2-1; D is unclear. The length of the CDR3 is 13 residues. Germline V gene data show CDR1 as LNHDA and CDR2 as SQIVND (reference sequence). V was pared by 3 bases and J by 6 bases, with 9 bases between. The CDR3 DNA reads as TGTGCCAGTAGTATCTACAGCCCCAATGAGCAGTTCTTC. It translates to CASSIYSPNEQFF. Complete variable domain (other parts from reference TRBV19 and TRBJ2-1): DGGITQSPKYLFRKEGQNVTLSCEQNLNHDAMYWYRQDPGQGLRLIYYSQIVNDFQKGDIAEGYSVSREKKESFPLTVTSAQKNPTAFYLCASSIYSPNEQFFGPGTRLTVL.

This clone was observed a single time. In DNA, the CDR3 is TGTGCCAGCAGCCCGGGGGGGAGCGGAGATACGCAGTATTTT. Translation: CASSPGGSGDTQYF. V is TRBV2 and J is TRBJ2-3, with 8 bases matching TRBD2. Germline-derived CDR1 and CDR2 are SNHLY and FYNNEI. J was trimmed by 5 bases and V by 6 bases; bases with no gene match: 7. CDR3 length: 14 residues.

The V call is TRBV7-2, the J call TRBJ1-5; D unclear. CDR1 SGHTA and CDR2 FQGNSA come from the germline V gene. With 3 bases removed from V and 4 bases from J, the gap between germline ends came to 7 bases. CDR3 length: 13 residues. CDR3 in amino acids: CASSFERNQPQHF. CDR3 DNA sequence: TGTGCCAGCAGCTTTGAGCGGAATCAGCCCCAGCATTTT.

The genes are TRBV19 and TRBJ1-1, with 8 nucleotides matching TRBD1. CDR3 length: 13 amino acids. Germline V lookup: CDR1 LNHDA, CDR2 SQIVND (reference sequence). V gave up 5 bases and J gave up 5 bases; unmatched junction bases: 4. CDR3 sequence reads: CASSFDRGTEAFF. The CDR3 DNA sequence: TGTGCCAGTAGTTTTGACAGGGGAACTGAAGCTTTCTTT. Drawing the rest from reference TRBV19 and TRBJ1-1, the complete variable domain is DGGITQSPKYLFRKEGQNVTLSCEQNLNHDAMYWYRQDPGQGLRLIYYSQIVNDFQKGDIAEGYSVSREKKESFPLTVTSAQKNPTAFYLCASSFDRGTEAFFGQGTRLTVV.

The rearrangement uses TRBV6-2 or TRBV6-3 and TRBJ1-1; possible D gene TRBD1, 5 bases. CDR1 and CDR2 from the germline V gene are MNHEY and SVGEGT. The CDR3 runs to 14 residues. V lost 2 bases, J lost 5 bases, and 12 bases lay in between. DNA of the CDR3: TGTGCCAGCAGTTACGCAGGGAAGGGGACTGAAGCTTTCTTT. This encodes CASSYAGKGTEAFF.

The V and J genes are TRBV5-5 and TRBJ2-7; a possible D gene is TRBD2 (6 bases). The CDR3 runs 12 residues. Looked up from germline, CDR1 is SGHKS and CDR2 is YYEKEE (reference sequence). V lost 3 bases, J lost 4 bases, and 8 bases lay in between. This CDR3 reads CASSSDYYEQYF. The CDR3 DNA is TGTGCCAGCAGCTCGGACTATTACGAGCAGTACTTC.

The V call is TRBV4-2, the J call TRBJ1-1; D not certain. V dropped 5 bases and J dropped 1 base, with 11 bases sitting between them. Germline lookup yields CDR1 LGHNA and CDR2 YNFKEQ. The CDR3 loop spans 14 amino acids. The CDR3 here is CASSSRGGNTEAFF. The CDR3 bases are TGTGCCAGCAGCTCGAGAGGAGGGAACACTGAAGCTTTCTTT.

The rearrangement joins TRBV29-1 to TRBJ1-2; TRBD1 is a possible D gene (6 bases). CDR3 length: 12 amino acids. V gave up 3 bases and J gave up 3 bases, with 8 bases separating them. Germline-derived CDR1 and CDR2 are SQVTM and ANQGSEA. Here the CDR3 reads CSVDRGHYGYTF. The CDR3, as DNA: TGCAGCGTTGACAGGGGACACTATGGCTACACCTTC. Complete variable domain (other parts from reference TRBV29-1 and TRBJ1-2): SAVISQKPSRDICQRGTSLTIQCQVDSQVTMMFWYRQQPGQSLTLIATANQGSEATYESGFVIDKFPISRPNLTFSTLTVSNMSPEDSSIYLCSVDRGHYGYTFGSGTRLTVV.

This clone was recorded once. V is TRBV29-1 and J is TRBJ2-7; TRBD1 is a possible D gene (5 bases). Trimming pared 2 bases from V and 4 bases from J, leaving 12 bases between. This CDR3 is built from 13 residues. Germline-derived CDR1 and CDR2 are SQVTM and ANQGSEA. The CDR3 loop is CSVETQTDYEQYF. The CDR3 bases are TGCAGCGTTGAAACTCAGACAGATTACGAGCAGTACTTC.

This clone was counted between two and nine times. This chain connects TRBV10-3 to TRBJ2-1; 10 bases match TRBD2. Germline lookup yields CDR1 ENHRY and CDR2 SYGVKD. V shed 2 bases, J shed 10 bases, and the junction held 2 bases outside the gene matches. The CDR3 runs to 13 residues. Written as DNA, the CDR3 is TGTGCCATCAGTGAGCTGGGACTAGCGGAGCAGTTCTTC. This translates into CAISELGLAEQFF.

The gene calls are TRBV6-6 and TRBJ1-5; a weak D match, TRBD1 (6 bases). Per the germline V gene, CDR1 is MNHNY and CDR2 is SVGAGI (reference sequence). V was trimmed by 6 bases and J by 4 bases, leaving 16 bases between them. This CDR3 contains 15 residues. In DNA form, the CDR3 reads TGTGCCAGCAGGAACAGGGCCCAGGGTAATCAGCCCCAGCATTTT. This encodes CASRNRAQGNQPQHF.

The rearrangement joins TRBV5-6 to TRBJ2-3, with TRBD1 matching over 10 bases. The CDR3 length is 16 residues. The V gene end was trimmed by 2 bases and the J gene end by 6 bases; junction bases not matched to a gene: 9. CDR1 is SGHDT and CDR2 is YYEEEE in the germline V gene. The DNA of the CDR3 is TGTGCCAGCAGCTTCCTGGGACAGGGGACTGGCGATACGCAGTATTTT. This codes for CASSFLGQGTGDTQYF.

This clone was found once. V is TRBV6-1 and J is TRBJ1-1, with D maybe TRBD1 (6 bases). The length of the CDR3 is 17 residues. The germline gives CDR1 MNHNS, CDR2 SASEGT. The germline V and J ends were trimmed by 1 base and 2 bases, with 17 bases remaining between them. CDR3 in DNA: TGTGCCAGCAGTGAAGAGGGGGGCTGGGAGGGAAACACTGAAGCTTTCTTT. As protein: CASSEEGGWEGNTEAFF.

The CDR3 bases are TGTGCCAGCCGGCCCGGAGAAACTAATTCACCCCTCCACTTT. Its protein is CASRPGETNSPLHF. The chain has TRBV19 and TRBJ1-6; D is unclear. The V and J ends lost 9 bases and 6 bases respectively, with 15 bases between them. The CDR3 is made up of 14 amino acids. Germline assignment: CDR1 LNHDA and CDR2 SQIVND (reference sequence).

V and J are TRBV18 and TRBJ1-1; D is unclear. Germline V gives CDR1 KGHSH, CDR2 LQKENI. This CDR3 spans 15 amino acids. V was shortened by 4 bases and J by 7 bases, with 19 bases between the two germline ends. The CDR3 sequence is CASSRNSGELFEAFF. The DNA of the CDR3 is TGTGCCAGCTCACGGAATTCCGGAGAACTATTTGAAGCTTTCTTT. Full variable domain (remainder filled in from reference TRBV18 and TRBJ1-1): NAGVMQNPRHLVRRRGQEARLRCSPMKGHSHVYWYRQLPEEGLKFMVYLQKENIIDESGMPKERFSAEFPKEGPSILRIQQVVRGDSAAYFCASSRNSGELFEAFFGQGTRLTVV.

V gene TRBV7-2 combines with J gene TRBJ2-7, with D perhaps matching TRBD1 (5 bases). V was pared by 1 base and J by 7 bases, with 14 bases between. Germline-derived CDR1 and CDR2 are SGHTA and FQGNSA. The CDR3 is 14 residues long. CDR3 nucleotides: TGTGCCAGCAGCTTAGGTTCAGGGTATTGGGAGCAGTACTTC. Translating gives CASSLGSGYWEQYF. The full variable domain, its missing parts supplied by reference TRBV7-2 and TRBJ2-7, is GAGVSQSPSNKVTEKGKDVELRCDPISGHTALYWYRQSLGQGLEFLIYFQGNSAPDKSGLPSDRFSAERTGGSVSTLTIQRTQQEDSAVYLCASSLGSGYWEQYFGPGTRLTVT.

The chain has TRBV5-6 and TRBJ2-7; D possibly corresponds to TRBD2 (6 bases). CDR1 is SGHDT, CDR2 YYEEEE, per germline. The CDR3 is 12 residues long. V lost 0 bases, J lost 13 bases, and 14 bases lay in between. DNA for the CDR3: TGTGCCAGCAGCTTGGGCGGGGACCGTATATACTTC. This sequence encodes CASSLGGDRIYF.

The V gene is TRBV27, the J gene TRBJ2-7; no clear D. Trimming took 8 bases from V and 2 from J, leaving 10 bases between them. Looked up from germline, CDR1 is MNHEY and CDR2 is SMNVEV (reference sequence). This CDR3 spans 12 amino acids. In DNA form, the CDR3 reads TGTGCCAGCGGAAAACGGGCCTACGAGCAGTACTTC. This translates into CASGKRAYEQYF.